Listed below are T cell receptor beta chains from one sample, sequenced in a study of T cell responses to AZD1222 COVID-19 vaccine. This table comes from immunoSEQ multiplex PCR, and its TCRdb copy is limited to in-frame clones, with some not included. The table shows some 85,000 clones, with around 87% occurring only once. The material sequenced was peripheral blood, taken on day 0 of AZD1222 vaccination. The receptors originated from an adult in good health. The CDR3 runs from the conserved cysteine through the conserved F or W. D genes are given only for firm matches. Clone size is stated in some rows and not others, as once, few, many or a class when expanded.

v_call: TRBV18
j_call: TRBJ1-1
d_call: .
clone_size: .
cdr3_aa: CASSPSGGDTEAFF
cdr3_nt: TGTGCCAGCTCACCCAGCGGGGGTGACACTGAAGCTTTCTTT

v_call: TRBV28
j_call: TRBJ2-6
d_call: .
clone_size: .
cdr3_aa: CASVRGGRSGANVLTF
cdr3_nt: TGTGCCAGCGTCAGGGGGGGTCGCTCTGGGGCCAACGTCCTGACTTTC

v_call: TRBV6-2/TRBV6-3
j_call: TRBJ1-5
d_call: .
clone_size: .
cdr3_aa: CASSQGGQPQHF
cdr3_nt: TGTGCCAGCAGTCAGGGAGGTCAGCCCCAGCATTTT

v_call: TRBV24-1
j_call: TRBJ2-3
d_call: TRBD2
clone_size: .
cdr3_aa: CATSAGTSGRGGTDTQYF
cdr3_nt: TGTGCCACCAGTGCCGGGACTAGCGGGAGAGGTGGCACAGATACGCAGTATTTT

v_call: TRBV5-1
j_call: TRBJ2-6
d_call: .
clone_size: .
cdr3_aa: CASSLGPQGFTGANVLTF
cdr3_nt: TGCGCCAGCAGCCTTGGACCGCAGGGGTTTACTGGGGCCAACGTCCTGACTTTC

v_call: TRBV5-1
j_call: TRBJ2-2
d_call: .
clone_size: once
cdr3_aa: CASSSRGGLSNTGELFF
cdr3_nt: TGCGCCAGCAGCTCCCGGGGAGGCCTCTCGAACACCGGGGAGCTGTTTTTT

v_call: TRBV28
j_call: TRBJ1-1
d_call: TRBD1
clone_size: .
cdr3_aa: CASSLGHRGAEAFF
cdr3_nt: TGTGCCAGCAGTTTAGGGCACAGGGGCGCTGAAGCTTTCTTT

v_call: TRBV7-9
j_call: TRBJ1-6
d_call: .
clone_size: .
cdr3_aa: CASSPRQELINSPLHF
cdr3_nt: TGTGCCAGCAGCCCGAGACAGGAACTAATTAATTCACCCCTCCACTTT

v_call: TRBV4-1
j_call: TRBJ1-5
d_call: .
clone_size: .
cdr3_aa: CASSQGYSNQPQHF
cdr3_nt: TGCGCCAGCAGTCAGGGATATAGCAATCAGCCCCAGCATTTT

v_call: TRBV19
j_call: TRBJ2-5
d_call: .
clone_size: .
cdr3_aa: CASSIPQQETQYF
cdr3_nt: TGTGCCAGTAGTATACCCCAACAAGAGACCCAGTACTTC

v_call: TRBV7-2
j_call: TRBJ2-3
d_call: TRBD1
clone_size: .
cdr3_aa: CASSPRTGGTDTQYF
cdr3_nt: TGTGCCAGCAGCCCTAGGACAGGGGGCACAGATACGCAGTATTTT

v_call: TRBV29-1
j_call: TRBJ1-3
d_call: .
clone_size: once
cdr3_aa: CSALNGNTIYF
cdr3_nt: TGCAGTGCCCTGAATGGAAACACCATATATTTT

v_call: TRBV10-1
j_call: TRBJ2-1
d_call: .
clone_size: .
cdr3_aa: CASSEGLYNEQFF
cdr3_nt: TGCGCCAGCAGTGAGGGGCTCTACAATGAGCAGTTCTTC

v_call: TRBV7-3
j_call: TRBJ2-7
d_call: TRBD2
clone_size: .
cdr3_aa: CASSISGGSGYEQYF
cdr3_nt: TGTGCCAGCAGCATCAGCGGCGGGAGCGGCTACGAGCAGTACTTC

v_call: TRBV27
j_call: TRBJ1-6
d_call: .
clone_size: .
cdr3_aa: CASSLSPFTGNSPLHF
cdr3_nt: TGTGCCAGCAGTTTATCGCCCTTTACAGGAAATTCACCCCTCCACTTT

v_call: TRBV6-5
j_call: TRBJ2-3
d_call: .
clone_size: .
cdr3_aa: CASSKQGDRADTQYF
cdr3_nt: TGTGCCAGCAGTAAACAGGGAGATAGAGCGGATACGCAGTATTTT

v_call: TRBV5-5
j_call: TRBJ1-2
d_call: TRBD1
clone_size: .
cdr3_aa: CASSPTGGQYGYTF
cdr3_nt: TGTGCCAGCAGCCCCACAGGGGGTCAATATGGCTACACCTTC

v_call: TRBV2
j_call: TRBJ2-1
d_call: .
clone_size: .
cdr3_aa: CAETQQVGEQFF
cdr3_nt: TGTGCCGAGACCCAACAGGTGGGTGAGCAGTTCTTC

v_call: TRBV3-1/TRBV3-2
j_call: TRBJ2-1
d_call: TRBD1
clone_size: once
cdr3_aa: CASSRQGDNEQFF
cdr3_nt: TGTGCCAGCAGCCGACAGGGGGACAATGAGCAGTTCTTC

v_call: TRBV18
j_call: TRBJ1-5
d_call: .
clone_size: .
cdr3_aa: CASSPGRDSPQPQHF
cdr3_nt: TGTGCCAGCTCACCAGGACGGGATTCTCCTCAGCCCCAGCATTTT

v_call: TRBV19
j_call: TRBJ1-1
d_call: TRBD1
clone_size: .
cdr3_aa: CASSNANRGNTEAFF
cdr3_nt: TGTGCCAGTAGTAACGCCAACAGGGGCAACACTGAAGCTTTCTTT

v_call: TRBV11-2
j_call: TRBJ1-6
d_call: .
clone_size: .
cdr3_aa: CASSFTNSPLHF
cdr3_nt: TGTGCCAGCAGCTTTACAAACTCACCCCTCCACTTT

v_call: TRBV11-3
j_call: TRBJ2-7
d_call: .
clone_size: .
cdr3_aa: CASSPPTGRGEQYF
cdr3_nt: TGTGCCAGCAGCCCTCCAACAGGGCGCGGCGAGCAGTACTTC

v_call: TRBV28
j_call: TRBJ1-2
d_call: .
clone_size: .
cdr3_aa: CASSAPSVGGYTF
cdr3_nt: TGTGCCAGCAGCGCTCCGAGCGTCGGTGGCTACACCTTC

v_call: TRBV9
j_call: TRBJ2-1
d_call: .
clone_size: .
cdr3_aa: CASSVEDNSYNEQFF
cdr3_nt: TGTGCCAGCAGCGTAGAGGACAACTCCTACAATGAGCAGTTCTTC

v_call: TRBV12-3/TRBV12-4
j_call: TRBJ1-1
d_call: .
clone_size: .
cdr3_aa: CASISPWNTEAFF
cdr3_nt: TGTGCCAGCATAAGCCCCTGGAACACTGAAGCTTTCTTT

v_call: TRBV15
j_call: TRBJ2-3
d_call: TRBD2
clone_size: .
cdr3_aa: CATSRGLAGGEDTQYF
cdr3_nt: TGTGCCACCAGCAGAGGGCTAGCGGGGGGCGAGGATACGCAGTATTTT

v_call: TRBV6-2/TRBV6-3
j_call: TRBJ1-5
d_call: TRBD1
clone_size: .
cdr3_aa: CASSYPTGRFQPQHF
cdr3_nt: TGTGCCAGCAGTTACCCGACAGGGAGATTCCAGCCCCAGCATTTT

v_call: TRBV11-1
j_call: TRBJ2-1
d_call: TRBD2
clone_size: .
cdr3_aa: CASSLASGRYEQFF
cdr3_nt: TGTGCCAGCAGCCTCGCTAGCGGGAGGTATGAGCAGTTCTTC

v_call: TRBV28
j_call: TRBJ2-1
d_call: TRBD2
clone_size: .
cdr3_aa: CASSSRLASEQFF
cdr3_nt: TGTGCCAGCAGTTCCAGACTAGCGAGCGAGCAGTTCTTC

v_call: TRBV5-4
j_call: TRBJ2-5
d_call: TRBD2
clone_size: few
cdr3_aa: CASRPRGSGTAETQYF
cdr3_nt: TGTGCCAGCAGACCCCGGGGAAGCGGGACGGCGGAGACCCAGTACTTC

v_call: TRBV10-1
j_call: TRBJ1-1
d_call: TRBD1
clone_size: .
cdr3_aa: CASSKVTGMNTEAFF
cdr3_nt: TGCGCCAGCAGTAAGGTGACAGGGATGAACACTGAAGCTTTCTTT

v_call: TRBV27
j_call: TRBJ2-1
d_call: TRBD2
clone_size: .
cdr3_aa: CASTASGNNEQFF
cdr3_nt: TGTGCCAGCACGGCTAGCGGAAACAATGAGCAGTTCTTC

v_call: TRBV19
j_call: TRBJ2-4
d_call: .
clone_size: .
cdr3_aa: CASRGSIAKNIQYF
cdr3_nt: TGTGCCAGTAGGGGGAGTATAGCCAAAAACATTCAGTACTTC

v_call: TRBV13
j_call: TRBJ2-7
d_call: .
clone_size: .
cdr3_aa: CASAGQEGYEQYF
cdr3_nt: TGTGCCAGCGCTGGACAGGAGGGCTACGAGCAGTACTTC

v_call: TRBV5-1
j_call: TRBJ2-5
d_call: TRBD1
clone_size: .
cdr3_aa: CASSMRTGRQETQYF
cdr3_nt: TGCGCCAGCAGCATGCGGACAGGGCGACAAGAGACCCAGTACTTC

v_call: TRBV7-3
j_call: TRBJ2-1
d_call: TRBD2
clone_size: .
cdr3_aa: CASSSGTSEYNEQFF
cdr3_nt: TGTGCCAGCAGCTCCGGGACTAGCGAGTACAATGAGCAGTTCTTC

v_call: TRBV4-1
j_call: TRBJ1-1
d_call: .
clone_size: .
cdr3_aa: CASSQRRGVNTEAFF
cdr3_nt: TGCGCCAGCAGCCAGAGGAGAGGGGTCAACACTGAAGCTTTCTTT

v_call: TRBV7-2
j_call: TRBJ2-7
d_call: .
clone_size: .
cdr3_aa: CASSPHSTSTPDF
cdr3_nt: TGTGCCAGCAGCCCGCACTCGACGTCTACTCCGGACTTC

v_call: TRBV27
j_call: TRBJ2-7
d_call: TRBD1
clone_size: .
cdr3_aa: CASSDRGGIHEQYF
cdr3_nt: TGTGCCAGCAGTGACAGGGGCGGGATCCACGAGCAGTACTTC

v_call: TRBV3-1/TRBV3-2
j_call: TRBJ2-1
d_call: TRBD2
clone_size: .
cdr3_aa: CASSTHDEGTSEWETYNEQFF
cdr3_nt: TGTGCCAGCAGCACTCACGACGAAGGGACTAGCGAATGGGAAACCTACAATGAGCAGTTCTTC

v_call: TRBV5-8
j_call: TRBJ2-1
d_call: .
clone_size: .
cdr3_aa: CASSLDWSEQFF
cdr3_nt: TGTGCCAGCAGCTTGGACTGGAGTGAGCAGTTCTTC

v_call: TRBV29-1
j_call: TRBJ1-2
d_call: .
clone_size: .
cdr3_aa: CSVGLDPGLQGGYTF
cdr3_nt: TGCAGCGTTGGCTTGGACCCGGGACTACAGGGAGGCTACACCTTC

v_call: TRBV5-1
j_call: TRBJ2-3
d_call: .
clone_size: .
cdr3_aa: CASSLEGVGTDTQYF
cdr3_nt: TGCGCCAGCAGCTTGGAGGGGGTTGGCACAGATACGCAGTATTTT

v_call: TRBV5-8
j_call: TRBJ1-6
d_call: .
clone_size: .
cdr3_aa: CASSSRTRGGWNSPLHF
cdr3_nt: TGTGCCAGCAGCTCCCGCACGAGGGGCGGGTGGAATTCACCCCTCCACTTT

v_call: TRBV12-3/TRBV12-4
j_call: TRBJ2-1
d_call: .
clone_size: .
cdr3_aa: CASSLTGYNEQFF
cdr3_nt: TGTGCCAGCAGTCTCACAGGCTACAATGAGCAGTTCTTC

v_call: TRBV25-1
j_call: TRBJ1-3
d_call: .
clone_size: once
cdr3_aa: CASRRGGTGNTIYF
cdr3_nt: TGTGCCAGCAGGCGGGGGGGAACTGGAAACACCATATATTTT